Shown below are 16 T cell receptor beta chains from a single sample sequenced in a study of T cell changes during pregnancy in multiple sclerosis. Clones were read by immunoSEQ multiplex PCR, and TCRdb kept only the in-frame ones, dropping some. The sample lists over 55,000 clones; approximately 90% were seen once. The sequenced material came from peripheral blood from another person, used as feeder cells. Receptors were obtained from a human donor whose cells served as feeder cells for cultures in a pregnancy study.

The V and J genes are TRBV19 and TRBJ1-1, with 9 bases that match TRBD1. This CDR3 region has 15 residues. The trim removed 4 bases at V and 4 bases at J, leaving 7 bases unmatched. Germline assignment: CDR1 LNHDA and CDR2 SQIVND (reference sequence). In DNA form, the CDR3 reads TGTGCCAGTAGTACCAGGACAGGGGTCGCCACTGAAGCTTTCTTT. This codes for CASSTRTGVATEAFF.

This clone has just one count. The genes are TRBV9 and TRBJ1-5, with 7 bases lining up with TRBD1. Germline V CDR1 and CDR2: SGDLS, YYNGEE. Trimming at V came to 3 bases and at J to 6 bases, leaving 9 bases not matched to a gene. The CDR3 has 15 amino acids. CDR3 bases: TGTGCCAGCAGCGCTGACCCCGGGACAGTTCAGCCCCAGCATTTT. Its translation is CASSADPGTVQPQHF.

The chain recombines TRBV19 with TRBJ2-3, with a weak D call TRBD2 (5 bases). This CDR3 contains 16 residues. Germline V gene sequence: CDR1 LNHDA, CDR2 SQIVND (reference sequence). The V gene lost 7 bases and the J gene lost 2 bases, with 19 bases spanning the gap. The chain's CDR3 is CASKEAYIGHTDTQYF. The CDR3 nucleotides read TGTGCCAGTAAGGAGGCGTACATCGGGCACACAGATACGCAGTATTTT.

The chain has TRBV5-6 and TRBJ1-2; D is unclear. V was clipped by 0 bases and J by 6 bases, with 12 bases between them. This CDR3 has 14 amino acids. In germline, CDR1 is SGHDT, CDR2 YYEEEE. The chain's CDR3 is CASSLAAAANGYTF. For the CDR3, the DNA is TGTGCCAGCAGCTTGGCGGCAGCTGCTAATGGCTACACCTTC.

CDR3 bases: TGTGCCAGCAGCCGACCGGGGAACACTGAAGCTTTCTTT. Translating gives CASSRPGNTEAFF. The V gene is TRBV7-9, the J gene TRBJ1-1, with unresolved D. The germline CDR1 and CDR2 sequences are SEHNR and FQNEAQ (reference sequence). The CDR3 has 13 residues. V was pared by 5 bases and J by 1 base, with 8 bases between.

This chain links TRBV6-1 with TRBJ2-2; D is unresolved. This CDR3 is 14 amino acids long. The germline V gene encodes CDR1 MNHNS and CDR2 SASEGT. Trimming removed 8 bases from V and 0 bases from J, with 10 bases in between. This CDR3 is CASVVGTNTGELFF. In DNA, the CDR3 is TGTGCCAGCGTCGTAGGGACGAACACCGGGGAGCTGTTTTTT.

The genes are TRBV5-1 and TRBJ2-1; D is perhaps TRBD2 (6 bases). The CDR3 is 15 residues long. Trimming removed 0 bases at V and 8 bases at J, with 15 bases between. From germline, CDR1 is SGHRS and CDR2 YFSETQ. The CDR3 is CASSLGGGEGHEQFF. DNA of the CDR3: TGCGCCAGCAGCTTGGGGGGAGGCGAGGGCCATGAGCAGTTCTTC. Full variable domain (missing parts from reference TRBV5-1 and TRBJ2-1): KAGVTQTPRYLIKTRGQQVTLSCSPISGHRSVSWYQQTPGQGLQFLFEYFSETQRNKGNFPGRFSGRQFSNSRSEMNVSTLELGDSALYLCASSLGGGEGHEQFFGPGTRLTVL.

V is TRBV27 and J is TRBJ2-5; TRBD2 matches at 11 bases. CDR3 length equals 17 residues. J was trimmed by 0 bases and V by 3 bases; bases with no gene match: 6. Germline values: CDR1 MNHEY, CDR2 SMNVEV (reference sequence). The CDR3 region has the DNA TGTGCCAGCAGTTTGGCGGCGACTAGCGGGAACCAAGAGACCCAGTACTTC. Protein product: CASSLAATSGNQETQYF.

The rearrangement uses TRBV19 and TRBJ1-2, with TRBD1 as a possible D gene (6 bases). Looked up from germline, CDR1 is LNHDA and CDR2 is SQIVND (reference sequence). The CDR3 sequence is 15 residues long. Trimming cost V 5 bases and J 7 bases, with 20 bases left between them. This CDR3 is CASSPLRGGEGGYTF. CDR3 bases: TGTGCCAGTAGTCCCCTTCGTGGGGGCGAGGGTGGCTACACCTTC.

J is TRBJ1-1 and V is TRBV27, with 7 bases fitting TRBD1. CDR1 is MNHEY, CDR2 SMNVEV, per germline (reference sequence). This CDR3 region has 14 residues. Trimming at V came to 7 bases and at J to 0 bases, leaving 5 bases not matched to a gene. The CDR3 sequence is CASTTGQLNTEAFF. CDR3 sequence (DNA): TGTGCCAGCACAACGGGACAGTTGAACACTGAAGCTTTCTTT.

V and J are TRBV7-3 and TRBJ2-3, with TRBD2 matching over 10 bases. The germline V gene encodes CDR1 SGHTA and CDR2 FQGTGA. This CDR3 spans 18 amino acids. After removal of 5 bases from V and 0 bases from J, the junction contained 11 bases not matched to a gene. The CDR3 region has the DNA TGTGCCAGCAGCCCAGTCGCTAGCGGGAGCCTTAGCACAGATACGCAGTATTTT. Its translation: CASSPVASGSLSTDTQYF. The complete variable domain, with remaining parts taken from reference TRBV7-3 and TRBJ2-3, reads GAGVSQTPSNKVTEKGKYVELRCDPISGHTALYWYRQSLGQGPEFLIYFQGTGAADDSGLPNDRFFAVRPEGSVSTLKIQRTERGDSAVYLCASSPVASGSLSTDTQYFGPGTRLTVL.

This chain joins TRBV7-6 and TRBJ1-3; maybe TRBD1 (5 bases). The germline V gene encodes CDR1 SGHVS and CDR2 FNYEAQ. V was pared by 1 base and J by 4 bases, with 11 bases between. CDR3 size: 15 residues. CDR3 amino acids: CASSLGGLGGNTIYF. The CDR3 bases are TGTGCCAGCAGCTTAGGGGGCCTGGGGGGAAACACCATATATTTT.

The chain recombines TRBV7-9 with TRBJ2-3; TRBD2 agrees at 9 bases. Looked up from germline, CDR1 is SEHNR and CDR2 is FQNEAQ (reference sequence). The junction had 12 bases not matched to a gene; V was cut back by 2 bases and J by 3 bases. This CDR3 contains 18 residues. In DNA, the CDR3 is TGTGCCAGCAGCTTACCTCGGGGTAGCGGGAGTCTAACAGATACGCAGTATTTT. Translating gives CASSLPRGSGSLTDTQYF.

This sequence joins TRBV7-6 and TRBJ2-3; TRBD2 matches 12 bases. CDR3 size: 15 residues. Germline V gives CDR1 SGHVS, CDR2 FNYEAQ. V dropped 4 bases and J dropped 6; count of bases not matched to a gene: 5. This CDR3 is CASSYTSGGRDTQYF. In DNA, the CDR3 is TGTGCCAGCAGCTATACTAGCGGGGGGCGGGATACGCAGTATTTT.

The chain links TRBV29-1 to TRBJ1-1, with D perhaps matching TRBD1 (6 bases). CDR1 SQVTM and CDR2 ANQGSEA come from the germline V gene. V was shortened by 5 bases and J by 4 bases, with 14 bases between the two germline ends. This CDR3 contains 13 residues. In DNA form, the CDR3 reads TGCAGCGTTCGCAGGGGCTGGACCACTGAAGCTTTCTTT. This encodes CSVRRGWTTEAFF.

J is TRBJ1-2 and V is TRBV11-2; D gene unclear. There are 15 residues in the CDR3. V lost 0 bases and J lost 3, with 11 bases in between. Germline loops: CDR1 SGHAT, CDR2 FQNNGV. CDR3 residues: CASSLDQAGYYGYTF. The CDR3 bases are TGTGCCAGCAGCTTAGATCAAGCGGGATACTATGGCTACACCTTC. The full variable domain, its missing parts supplied by reference TRBV11-2 and TRBJ1-2, is EAGVAQSPRYKIIEKRQSVAFWCNPISGHATLYWYQQILGQGPKLLIQFQNNGVVDDSQLPKDRFSAERLKGVDSTLKIQPAKLEDSAVYLCASSLDQAGYYGYTFGSGTRLTVV.